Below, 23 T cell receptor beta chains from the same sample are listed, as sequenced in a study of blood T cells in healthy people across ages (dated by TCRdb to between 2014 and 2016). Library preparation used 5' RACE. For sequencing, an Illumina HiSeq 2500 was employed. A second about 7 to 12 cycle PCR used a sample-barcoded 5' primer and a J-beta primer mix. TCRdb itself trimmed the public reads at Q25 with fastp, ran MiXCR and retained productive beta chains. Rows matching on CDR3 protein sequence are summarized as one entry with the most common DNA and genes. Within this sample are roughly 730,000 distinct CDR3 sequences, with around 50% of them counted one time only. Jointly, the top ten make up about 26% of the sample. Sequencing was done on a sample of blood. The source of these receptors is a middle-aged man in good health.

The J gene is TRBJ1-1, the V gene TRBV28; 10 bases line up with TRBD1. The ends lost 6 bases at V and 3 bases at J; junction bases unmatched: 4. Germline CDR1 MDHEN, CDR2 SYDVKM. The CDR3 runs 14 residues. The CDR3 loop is CASSIGQGDTEAFF. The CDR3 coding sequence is TGTGCCAGCAGCATCGGACAGGGGGACACTGAAGCTTTCTTT.

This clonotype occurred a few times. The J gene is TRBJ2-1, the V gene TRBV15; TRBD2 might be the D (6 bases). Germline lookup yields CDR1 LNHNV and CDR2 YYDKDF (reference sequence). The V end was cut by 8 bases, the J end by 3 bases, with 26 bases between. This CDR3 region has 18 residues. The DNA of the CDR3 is TGTGCCACCGGGATGTCAGGCCGGGGCCGGGGGAGCTACAATGAGCAGTTCTTC. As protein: CATGMSGRGRGSYNEQFF.

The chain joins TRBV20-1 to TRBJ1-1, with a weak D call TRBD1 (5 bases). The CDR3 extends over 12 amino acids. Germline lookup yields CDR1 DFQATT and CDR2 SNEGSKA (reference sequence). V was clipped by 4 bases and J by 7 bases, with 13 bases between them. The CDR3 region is CSAIQGRGEAFF. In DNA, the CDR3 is TGCAGTGCTATTCAGGGAAGGGGTGAAGCTTTCTTT.

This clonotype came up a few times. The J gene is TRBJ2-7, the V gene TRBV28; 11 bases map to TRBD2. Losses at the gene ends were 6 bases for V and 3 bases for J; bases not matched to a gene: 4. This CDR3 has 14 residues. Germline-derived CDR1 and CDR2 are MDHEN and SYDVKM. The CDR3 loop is CASSYSGGVYEQYF. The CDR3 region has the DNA TGTGCCAGCAGCTATAGCGGGGGGGTCTACGAGCAGTACTTC.

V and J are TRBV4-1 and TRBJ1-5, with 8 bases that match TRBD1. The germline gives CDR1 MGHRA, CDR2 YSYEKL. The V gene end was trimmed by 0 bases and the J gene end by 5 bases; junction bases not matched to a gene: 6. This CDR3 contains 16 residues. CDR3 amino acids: CASSQEPGQDYQPQHF. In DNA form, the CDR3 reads TGCGCCAGCAGCCAAGAGCCGGGACAGGATTATCAGCCCCAGCATTTT.

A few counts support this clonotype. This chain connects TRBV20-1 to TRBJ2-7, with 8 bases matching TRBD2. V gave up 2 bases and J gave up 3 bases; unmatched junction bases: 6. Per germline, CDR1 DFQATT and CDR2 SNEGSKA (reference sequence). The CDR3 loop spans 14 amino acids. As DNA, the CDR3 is TGCAGTGCTAGATCTCTTAGCGGGAACTACGAGCAGTACTTC. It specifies CSARSLSGNYEQYF.

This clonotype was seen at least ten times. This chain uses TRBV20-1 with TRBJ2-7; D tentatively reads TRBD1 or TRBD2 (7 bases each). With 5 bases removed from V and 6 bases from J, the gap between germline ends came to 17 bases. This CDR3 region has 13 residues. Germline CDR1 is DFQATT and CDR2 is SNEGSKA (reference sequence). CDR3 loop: CSAWREGAGEQYF. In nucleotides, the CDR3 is TGCAGTGCTTGGAGGGAGGGGGCGGGCGAGCAGTACTTC.

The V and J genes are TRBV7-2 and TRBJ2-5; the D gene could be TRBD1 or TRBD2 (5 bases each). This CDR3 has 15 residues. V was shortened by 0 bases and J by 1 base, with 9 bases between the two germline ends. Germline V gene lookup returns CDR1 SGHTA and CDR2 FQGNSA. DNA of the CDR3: TGTGCCAGCAGCTTAGCGCCCGGGGCCCAAGAGACCCAGTACTTC. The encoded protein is CASSLAPGAQETQYF.

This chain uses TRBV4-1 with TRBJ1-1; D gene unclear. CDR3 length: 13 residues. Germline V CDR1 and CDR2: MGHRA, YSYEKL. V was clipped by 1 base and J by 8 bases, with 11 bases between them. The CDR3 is CASSQAEVSEAFF. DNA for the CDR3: TGCGCCAGCAGCCAAGCCGAGGTGAGCGAAGCTTTCTTT.

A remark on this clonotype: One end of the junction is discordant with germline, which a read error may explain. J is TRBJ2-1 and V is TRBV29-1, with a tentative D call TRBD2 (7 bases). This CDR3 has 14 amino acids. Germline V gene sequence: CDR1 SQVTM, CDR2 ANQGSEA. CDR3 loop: CSAARGGAYNGQFF. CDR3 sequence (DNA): TGCAGCGCCGCTAGGGGGGGAGCCTACAATGGGCAGTTCTTC.

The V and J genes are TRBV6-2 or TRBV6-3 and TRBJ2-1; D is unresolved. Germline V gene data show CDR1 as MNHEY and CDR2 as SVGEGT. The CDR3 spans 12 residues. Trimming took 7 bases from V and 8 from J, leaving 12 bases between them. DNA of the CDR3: TGTGCCAGCACCACCTCTATTCATGAGCAGTTCTTC. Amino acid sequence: CASTTSIHEQFF.

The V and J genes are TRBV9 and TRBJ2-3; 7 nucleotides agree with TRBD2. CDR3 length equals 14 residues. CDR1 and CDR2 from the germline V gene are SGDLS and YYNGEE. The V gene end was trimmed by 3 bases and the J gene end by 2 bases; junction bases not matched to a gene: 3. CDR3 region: CASSARDYTDTQYF. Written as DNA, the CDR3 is TGTGCCAGCAGCGCCCGGGACTACACAGATACGCAGTATTTT.

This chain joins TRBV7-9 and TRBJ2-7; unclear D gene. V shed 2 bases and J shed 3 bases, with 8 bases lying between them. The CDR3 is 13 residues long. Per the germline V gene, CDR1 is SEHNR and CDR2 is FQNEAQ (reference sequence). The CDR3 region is CASSLSDFYEQYF. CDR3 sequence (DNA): TGTGCCAGCAGCTTATCTGACTTCTACGAGCAGTACTTC.

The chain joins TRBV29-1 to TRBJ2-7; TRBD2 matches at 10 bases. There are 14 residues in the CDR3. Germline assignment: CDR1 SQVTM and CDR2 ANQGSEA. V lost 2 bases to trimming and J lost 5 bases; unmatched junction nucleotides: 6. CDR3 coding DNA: TGCAGCGTTGAATCGGCTAGCGGGAGAGACGAGCAGTACTTC. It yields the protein CSVESASGRDEQYF.

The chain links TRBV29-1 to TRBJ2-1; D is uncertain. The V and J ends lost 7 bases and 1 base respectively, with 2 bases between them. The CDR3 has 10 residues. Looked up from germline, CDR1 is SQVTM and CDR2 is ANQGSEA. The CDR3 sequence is CSGSYNEQFF. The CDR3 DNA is TGCAGCGGTTCCTACAATGAGCAGTTCTTC.

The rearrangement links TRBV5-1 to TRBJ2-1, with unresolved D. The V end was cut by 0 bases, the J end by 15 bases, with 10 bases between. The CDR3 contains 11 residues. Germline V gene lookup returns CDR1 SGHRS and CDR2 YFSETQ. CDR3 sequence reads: CASSLEGHLFF. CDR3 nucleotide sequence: TGCGCCAGCAGCTTGGAAGGCCACCTGTTCTTC.

CDR3 sequence: CSASMQSREQYF. CDR3 nucleotide sequence: TGCAGTGCTAGCATGCAGTCTAGGGAGCAGTATTTT. The rearrangement uses TRBV20-1 and TRBJ2-3; D uncertain. CDR1 is DFQATT and CDR2 is SNEGSKA in the germline V gene (reference sequence). Trimming removed 3 bases from V and 11 bases from J, with 15 bases in between. The CDR3 sequence is 12 residues long.

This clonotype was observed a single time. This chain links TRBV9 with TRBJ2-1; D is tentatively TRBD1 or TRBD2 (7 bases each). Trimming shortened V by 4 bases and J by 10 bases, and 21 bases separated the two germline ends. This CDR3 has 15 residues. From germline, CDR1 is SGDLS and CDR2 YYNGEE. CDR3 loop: CASSLSGTAAQEQFF. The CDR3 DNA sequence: TGTGCCAGCAGCTTGAGCGGGACAGCGGCCCAAGAGCAGTTCTTC.

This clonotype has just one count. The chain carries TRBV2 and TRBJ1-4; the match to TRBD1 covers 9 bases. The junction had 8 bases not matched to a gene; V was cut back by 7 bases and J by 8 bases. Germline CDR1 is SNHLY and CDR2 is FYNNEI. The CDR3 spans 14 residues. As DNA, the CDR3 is TGTGCCAGCACCCGGACAGGGGTGGAAGAAAAACTGTTTTTT. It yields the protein CASTRTGVEEKLFF.

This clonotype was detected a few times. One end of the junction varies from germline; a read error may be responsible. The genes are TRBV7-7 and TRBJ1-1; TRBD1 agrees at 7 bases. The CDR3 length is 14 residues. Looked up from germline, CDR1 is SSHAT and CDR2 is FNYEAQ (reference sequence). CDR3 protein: CASSSTGSPTEAFF. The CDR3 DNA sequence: TGTGCTAGCAGCTCGACAGGGTCCCCCACTGAAGCTTTCTTT.

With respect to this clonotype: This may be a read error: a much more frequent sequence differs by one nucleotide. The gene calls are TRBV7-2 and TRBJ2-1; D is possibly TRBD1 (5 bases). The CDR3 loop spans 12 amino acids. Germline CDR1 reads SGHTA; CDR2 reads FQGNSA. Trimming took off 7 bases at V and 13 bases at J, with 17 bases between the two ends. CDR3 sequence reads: CASTLQEGTQFF. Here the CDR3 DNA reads TGTGCCAGCACGCTACAGGAAGGTACCCAGTTCTTC.

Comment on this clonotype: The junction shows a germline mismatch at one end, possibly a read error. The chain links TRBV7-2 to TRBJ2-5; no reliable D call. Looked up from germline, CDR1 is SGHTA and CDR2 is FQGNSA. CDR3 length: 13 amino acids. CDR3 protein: CAGSVGFGETQYF. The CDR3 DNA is TGTGCCGGCAGCGTAGGTTTTGGAGAGACCCAGTACTTC.

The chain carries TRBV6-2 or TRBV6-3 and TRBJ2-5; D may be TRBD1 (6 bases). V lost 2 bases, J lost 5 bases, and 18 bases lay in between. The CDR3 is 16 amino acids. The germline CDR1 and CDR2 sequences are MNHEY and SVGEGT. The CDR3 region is CASSYIVARGVETQYF. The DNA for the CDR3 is TGTGCCAGCAGTTACATAGTGGCCAGGGGTGTGGAGACCCAGTACTTC.